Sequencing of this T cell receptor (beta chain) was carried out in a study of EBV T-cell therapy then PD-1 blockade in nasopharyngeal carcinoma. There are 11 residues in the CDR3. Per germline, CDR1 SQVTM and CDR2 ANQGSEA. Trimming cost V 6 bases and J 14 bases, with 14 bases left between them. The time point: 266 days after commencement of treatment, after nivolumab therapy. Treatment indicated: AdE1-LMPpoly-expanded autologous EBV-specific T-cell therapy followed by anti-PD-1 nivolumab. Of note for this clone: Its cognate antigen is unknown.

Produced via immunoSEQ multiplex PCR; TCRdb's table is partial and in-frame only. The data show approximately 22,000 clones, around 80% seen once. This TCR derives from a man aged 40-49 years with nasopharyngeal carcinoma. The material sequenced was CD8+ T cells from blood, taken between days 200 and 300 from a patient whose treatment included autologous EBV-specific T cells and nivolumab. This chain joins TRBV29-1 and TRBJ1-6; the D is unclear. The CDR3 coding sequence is TGCAGCGTGGCCCCAAAGGGCACCCTCCACTTT. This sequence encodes CSVAPKGTLHF.